This T cell receptor (beta chain) was captured by sequencing in a study of T cells in localized non-small cell lung cancer. Turning to this clone: Its antigen is undetermined.

Here immunoSEQ multiplex PCR was the method, and the copy in TCRdb shows in-frame clones only, minus some. The sample holds about 36,000 clones, approximately 90% seen once. This CDR3 contains 14 residues. General study findings and limits: A median about 54 of the top 100 tumor clones appeared in adjacent lung. Higher T cell density in the blood was associated with longer overall survival, whereas higher adjacent-lung clonality associated with shorter survival. Tumor showed lower T cell clonality than uninvolved adjacent lung, where it was highest.

The starting material was peripheral blood, obtained before any cancer treatment. The TCR originated in a woman aged 35 to 75 with stage I lung adenocarcinoma. The V and J genes are TRBV21-1 and TRBJ2-1; the table's D call TRBD2 went unverified against the DNA. TRBV21-1 is described as a pseudogene. CDR3 loop: CASTVPGGADEQFF. CDR3 in DNA: TGTGCCAGTACGGTCCCCGGGGGGGCTGATGAGCAGTTCTTC.